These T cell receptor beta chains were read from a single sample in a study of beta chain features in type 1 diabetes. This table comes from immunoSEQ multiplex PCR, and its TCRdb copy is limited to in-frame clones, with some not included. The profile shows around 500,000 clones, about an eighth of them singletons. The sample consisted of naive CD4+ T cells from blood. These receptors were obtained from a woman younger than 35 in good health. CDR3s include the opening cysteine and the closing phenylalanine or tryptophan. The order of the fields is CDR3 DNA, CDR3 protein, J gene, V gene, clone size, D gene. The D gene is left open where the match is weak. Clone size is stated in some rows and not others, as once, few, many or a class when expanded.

CDR3 DNA: TGTGCCAGCAGTTCCAGGGGTCTCGAGCAGTACTTC
CDR3 protein: CASSSRGLEQYF
J gene: TRBJ2-7
V gene: TRBV6-6
clone size: -
D gene: -

CDR3 DNA: TGTGCCAGCAGCTTAGTGGACAGGGGGCTCGTAAATGAGCAGTTCTTC
CDR3 protein: CASSLVDRGLVNEQFF
J gene: TRBJ2-1
V gene: TRBV7-9
clone size: few
D gene: TRBD1

CDR3 DNA: TGTGCCAGCAGCTTACAACAGGGGGGTACCTACGAGCAGTACTTC
CDR3 protein: CASSLQQGGTYEQYF
J gene: TRBJ2-7
V gene: TRBV7-2
clone size: few
D gene: TRBD1

CDR3 DNA: TGTGCCAGCAGCTCCCTTGGGACCCCTGGGGCCAACGTCCTGACTTTC
CDR3 protein: CASSSLGTPGANVLTF
J gene: TRBJ2-6
V gene: TRBV7-2
clone size: few
D gene: -

CDR3 DNA: TGTGCCAGCACCGCAGGGGACCTTAACACCGGGGAGCTGTTTTTT
CDR3 protein: CASTAGDLNTGELFF
J gene: TRBJ2-2
V gene: TRBV7-9
clone size: few
D gene: -

CDR3 DNA: TGTGCCAGCAGCTTGGCGAGCGGGACTAAAGAGACCCAGTACTTC
CDR3 protein: CASSLASGTKETQYF
J gene: TRBJ2-5
V gene: TRBV11-3
clone size: few
D gene: TRBD2

CDR3 DNA: TGTGCCAGCAGCCAAGCGCAGGGCCAGATCTATGGCTACACCTTC
CDR3 protein: CASSQAQGQIYGYTF
J gene: TRBJ1-2
V gene: TRBV4-2
clone size: few
D gene: -

CDR3 DNA: TGTGCCAGCAGTGCCCCCGGGACTAGCGGCGGAACAGATACGCAGTATTTT
CDR3 protein: CASSAPGTSGGTDTQYF
J gene: TRBJ2-3
V gene: TRBV28
clone size: -
D gene: TRBD2

CDR3 DNA: TGTGCCAGCAGCTTAGGGACAGGGTTTGGAAACACCATATATTTT
CDR3 protein: CASSLGTGFGNTIYF
J gene: TRBJ1-3
V gene: TRBV13
clone size: few
D gene: TRBD1

CDR3 DNA: TGTGCCAGCAGCAAGAAAACTACAGGGAGCACAGATACGCAGTATTTT
CDR3 protein: CASSKKTTGSTDTQYF
J gene: TRBJ2-3
V gene: TRBV21-1
clone size: few
D gene: -

CDR3 DNA: TGTGCCTGGAGTGGAGTCGGGACCTACGAGCAGTACTTC
CDR3 protein: CAWSGVGTYEQYF
J gene: TRBJ2-7
V gene: TRBV30
clone size: -
D gene: -

CDR3 DNA: TGTGCCAGCAGCTTAATGACTAGTCTAGATGAGCAGTTCTTC
CDR3 protein: CASSLMTSLDEQFF
J gene: TRBJ2-1
V gene: TRBV7-9
clone size: -
D gene: -

CDR3 DNA: TGCAGCGTTGCCTCCGTGGGGGACACTGAAGCTTTCTTT
CDR3 protein: CSVASVGDTEAFF
J gene: TRBJ1-1
V gene: TRBV29-1
clone size: few
D gene: -

CDR3 DNA: TGTGCCAGCTCACCCTGGACTAGCGGGAGTGAAGAGCAGTACTTC
CDR3 protein: CASSPWTSGSEEQYF
J gene: TRBJ2-7
V gene: TRBV18
clone size: -
D gene: TRBD2

CDR3 DNA: TGTGCCAGCAGCCCAGAGGGTAATCAGCCCCAGCATTTT
CDR3 protein: CASSPEGNQPQHF
J gene: TRBJ1-5
V gene: TRBV7-2
clone size: -
D gene: -

CDR3 DNA: TGTGCCAGCAGCTTCCTACAGGGGGCTGCCTACGAGCAGTACTTC
CDR3 protein: CASSFLQGAAYEQYF
J gene: TRBJ2-7
V gene: TRBV7-2
clone size: -
D gene: TRBD1

CDR3 DNA: TGTGCCAGCAGTCTTGGGACTACCGGAGATACGCAGTATTTT
CDR3 protein: CASSLGTTGDTQYF
J gene: TRBJ2-3
V gene: TRBV27
clone size: few
D gene: TRBD2

CDR3 DNA: TGTGCCAGCAGCTTACTTTCTAACAATGAGCAGTTCTTC
CDR3 protein: CASSLLSNNEQFF
J gene: TRBJ2-1
V gene: TRBV11-2
clone size: few
D gene: -

CDR3 DNA: TGCGCCAGCTCCCCCCTCGGGGCAGGGTCCTACGAGCAGTACTTC
CDR3 protein: CASSPLGAGSYEQYF
J gene: TRBJ2-7
V gene: TRBV4-3
clone size: -
D gene: -

CDR3 DNA: TGCGCCAGCAGCTTAGGGACAGGTGGGATCTACGAGCAGTACTTC
CDR3 protein: CASSLGTGGIYEQYF
J gene: TRBJ2-7
V gene: TRBV5-1
clone size: -
D gene: TRBD1

CDR3 DNA: TGTGCCAGCAGCTTAACAAGTGGGGCAGGCGCGTGGGAGACCCAGTACTTC
CDR3 protein: CASSLTSGAGAWETQYF
J gene: TRBJ2-5
V gene: TRBV7-3
clone size: -
D gene: -

CDR3 DNA: TGCAGCGTTGCTAAGACAGGGTCCGGGGAGCTGTTTTTT
CDR3 protein: CSVAKTGSGELFF
J gene: TRBJ2-2
V gene: TRBV29-1
clone size: -
D gene: TRBD1

CDR3 DNA: TGTGCCAGCAGTAGCGAGAGGTCGGGCACTGAAGCTTTCTTT
CDR3 protein: CASSSERSGTEAFF
J gene: TRBJ1-1
V gene: TRBV7-8
clone size: -
D gene: -

CDR3 DNA: TGCGCCAGCAGCCAAGGATACGGGGGGGCCTGGAACATTCAGTACTTC
CDR3 protein: CASSQGYGGAWNIQYF
J gene: TRBJ2-4
V gene: TRBV4-1
clone size: -
D gene: TRBD2

CDR3 DNA: TGTGCCAGCAGGGGGCAGGGGGCGTACGAGCAGTACTTC
CDR3 protein: CASRGQGAYEQYF
J gene: TRBJ2-7
V gene: TRBV25-1
clone size: many
D gene: TRBD1

CDR3 DNA: TGTGCCAGCAGCCCATTCGCGCCTAGCGGGTTCACAGATACGCAGTATTTT
CDR3 protein: CASSPFAPSGFTDTQYF
J gene: TRBJ2-3
V gene: TRBV7-2
clone size: few
D gene: TRBD2

CDR3 DNA: TGCAGCGTTGCAGGGACATTAGACAATGAGCAGTTCTTC
CDR3 protein: CSVAGTLDNEQFF
J gene: TRBJ2-1
V gene: TRBV29-1
clone size: few
D gene: -

CDR3 DNA: TGTGCCAGCAGGCCCGGGACAGGGGGCCTTTTACTAAAAGGCGAGCAGTACTTC
CDR3 protein: CASRPGTGGLLLKGEQYF
J gene: TRBJ2-7
V gene: TRBV7-9
clone size: few
D gene: TRBD1

CDR3 DNA: TGTGCCAGCAGACTAGGACCGATGAACACTGAAGCTTTCTTT
CDR3 protein: CASRLGPMNTEAFF
J gene: TRBJ1-1
V gene: TRBV7-9
clone size: -
D gene: -

CDR3 DNA: TGTGCCAGCAGCTTAGCGCATGCCAGGCTGAACACTGAAGCTTTCTTT
CDR3 protein: CASSLAHARLNTEAFF
J gene: TRBJ1-1
V gene: TRBV7-2
clone size: -
D gene: -

CDR3 DNA: TGCGCCAGCAGCTTGCGGACATATGAAGAGACCCAGTACTTC
CDR3 protein: CASSLRTYEETQYF
J gene: TRBJ2-5
V gene: TRBV5-1
clone size: few
D gene: -

CDR3 DNA: TGTGCCAGCAGCTCCCTTAGCGGGAGGGGCACCGGGGAGCTGTTTTTT
CDR3 protein: CASSSLSGRGTGELFF
J gene: TRBJ2-2
V gene: TRBV7-3
clone size: -
D gene: TRBD2

CDR3 DNA: TGCAGCGTTGAAGATCCGTCGGCGACAGGGAGTATAGACATTCAGTACTTC
CDR3 protein: CSVEDPSATGSIDIQYF
J gene: TRBJ2-4
V gene: TRBV29-1
clone size: -
D gene: TRBD1

CDR3 DNA: TGTGCCAGCACAAGTCTCGGGTATGGCTACACCTTC
CDR3 protein: CASTSLGYGYTF
J gene: TRBJ1-2
V gene: TRBV28
clone size: few
D gene: -

CDR3 DNA: TGTGCCATCAGTGAGAATATAGTCACAGATACGCAGTATTTT
CDR3 protein: CAISENIVTDTQYF
J gene: TRBJ2-3
V gene: TRBV10-3
clone size: -
D gene: -